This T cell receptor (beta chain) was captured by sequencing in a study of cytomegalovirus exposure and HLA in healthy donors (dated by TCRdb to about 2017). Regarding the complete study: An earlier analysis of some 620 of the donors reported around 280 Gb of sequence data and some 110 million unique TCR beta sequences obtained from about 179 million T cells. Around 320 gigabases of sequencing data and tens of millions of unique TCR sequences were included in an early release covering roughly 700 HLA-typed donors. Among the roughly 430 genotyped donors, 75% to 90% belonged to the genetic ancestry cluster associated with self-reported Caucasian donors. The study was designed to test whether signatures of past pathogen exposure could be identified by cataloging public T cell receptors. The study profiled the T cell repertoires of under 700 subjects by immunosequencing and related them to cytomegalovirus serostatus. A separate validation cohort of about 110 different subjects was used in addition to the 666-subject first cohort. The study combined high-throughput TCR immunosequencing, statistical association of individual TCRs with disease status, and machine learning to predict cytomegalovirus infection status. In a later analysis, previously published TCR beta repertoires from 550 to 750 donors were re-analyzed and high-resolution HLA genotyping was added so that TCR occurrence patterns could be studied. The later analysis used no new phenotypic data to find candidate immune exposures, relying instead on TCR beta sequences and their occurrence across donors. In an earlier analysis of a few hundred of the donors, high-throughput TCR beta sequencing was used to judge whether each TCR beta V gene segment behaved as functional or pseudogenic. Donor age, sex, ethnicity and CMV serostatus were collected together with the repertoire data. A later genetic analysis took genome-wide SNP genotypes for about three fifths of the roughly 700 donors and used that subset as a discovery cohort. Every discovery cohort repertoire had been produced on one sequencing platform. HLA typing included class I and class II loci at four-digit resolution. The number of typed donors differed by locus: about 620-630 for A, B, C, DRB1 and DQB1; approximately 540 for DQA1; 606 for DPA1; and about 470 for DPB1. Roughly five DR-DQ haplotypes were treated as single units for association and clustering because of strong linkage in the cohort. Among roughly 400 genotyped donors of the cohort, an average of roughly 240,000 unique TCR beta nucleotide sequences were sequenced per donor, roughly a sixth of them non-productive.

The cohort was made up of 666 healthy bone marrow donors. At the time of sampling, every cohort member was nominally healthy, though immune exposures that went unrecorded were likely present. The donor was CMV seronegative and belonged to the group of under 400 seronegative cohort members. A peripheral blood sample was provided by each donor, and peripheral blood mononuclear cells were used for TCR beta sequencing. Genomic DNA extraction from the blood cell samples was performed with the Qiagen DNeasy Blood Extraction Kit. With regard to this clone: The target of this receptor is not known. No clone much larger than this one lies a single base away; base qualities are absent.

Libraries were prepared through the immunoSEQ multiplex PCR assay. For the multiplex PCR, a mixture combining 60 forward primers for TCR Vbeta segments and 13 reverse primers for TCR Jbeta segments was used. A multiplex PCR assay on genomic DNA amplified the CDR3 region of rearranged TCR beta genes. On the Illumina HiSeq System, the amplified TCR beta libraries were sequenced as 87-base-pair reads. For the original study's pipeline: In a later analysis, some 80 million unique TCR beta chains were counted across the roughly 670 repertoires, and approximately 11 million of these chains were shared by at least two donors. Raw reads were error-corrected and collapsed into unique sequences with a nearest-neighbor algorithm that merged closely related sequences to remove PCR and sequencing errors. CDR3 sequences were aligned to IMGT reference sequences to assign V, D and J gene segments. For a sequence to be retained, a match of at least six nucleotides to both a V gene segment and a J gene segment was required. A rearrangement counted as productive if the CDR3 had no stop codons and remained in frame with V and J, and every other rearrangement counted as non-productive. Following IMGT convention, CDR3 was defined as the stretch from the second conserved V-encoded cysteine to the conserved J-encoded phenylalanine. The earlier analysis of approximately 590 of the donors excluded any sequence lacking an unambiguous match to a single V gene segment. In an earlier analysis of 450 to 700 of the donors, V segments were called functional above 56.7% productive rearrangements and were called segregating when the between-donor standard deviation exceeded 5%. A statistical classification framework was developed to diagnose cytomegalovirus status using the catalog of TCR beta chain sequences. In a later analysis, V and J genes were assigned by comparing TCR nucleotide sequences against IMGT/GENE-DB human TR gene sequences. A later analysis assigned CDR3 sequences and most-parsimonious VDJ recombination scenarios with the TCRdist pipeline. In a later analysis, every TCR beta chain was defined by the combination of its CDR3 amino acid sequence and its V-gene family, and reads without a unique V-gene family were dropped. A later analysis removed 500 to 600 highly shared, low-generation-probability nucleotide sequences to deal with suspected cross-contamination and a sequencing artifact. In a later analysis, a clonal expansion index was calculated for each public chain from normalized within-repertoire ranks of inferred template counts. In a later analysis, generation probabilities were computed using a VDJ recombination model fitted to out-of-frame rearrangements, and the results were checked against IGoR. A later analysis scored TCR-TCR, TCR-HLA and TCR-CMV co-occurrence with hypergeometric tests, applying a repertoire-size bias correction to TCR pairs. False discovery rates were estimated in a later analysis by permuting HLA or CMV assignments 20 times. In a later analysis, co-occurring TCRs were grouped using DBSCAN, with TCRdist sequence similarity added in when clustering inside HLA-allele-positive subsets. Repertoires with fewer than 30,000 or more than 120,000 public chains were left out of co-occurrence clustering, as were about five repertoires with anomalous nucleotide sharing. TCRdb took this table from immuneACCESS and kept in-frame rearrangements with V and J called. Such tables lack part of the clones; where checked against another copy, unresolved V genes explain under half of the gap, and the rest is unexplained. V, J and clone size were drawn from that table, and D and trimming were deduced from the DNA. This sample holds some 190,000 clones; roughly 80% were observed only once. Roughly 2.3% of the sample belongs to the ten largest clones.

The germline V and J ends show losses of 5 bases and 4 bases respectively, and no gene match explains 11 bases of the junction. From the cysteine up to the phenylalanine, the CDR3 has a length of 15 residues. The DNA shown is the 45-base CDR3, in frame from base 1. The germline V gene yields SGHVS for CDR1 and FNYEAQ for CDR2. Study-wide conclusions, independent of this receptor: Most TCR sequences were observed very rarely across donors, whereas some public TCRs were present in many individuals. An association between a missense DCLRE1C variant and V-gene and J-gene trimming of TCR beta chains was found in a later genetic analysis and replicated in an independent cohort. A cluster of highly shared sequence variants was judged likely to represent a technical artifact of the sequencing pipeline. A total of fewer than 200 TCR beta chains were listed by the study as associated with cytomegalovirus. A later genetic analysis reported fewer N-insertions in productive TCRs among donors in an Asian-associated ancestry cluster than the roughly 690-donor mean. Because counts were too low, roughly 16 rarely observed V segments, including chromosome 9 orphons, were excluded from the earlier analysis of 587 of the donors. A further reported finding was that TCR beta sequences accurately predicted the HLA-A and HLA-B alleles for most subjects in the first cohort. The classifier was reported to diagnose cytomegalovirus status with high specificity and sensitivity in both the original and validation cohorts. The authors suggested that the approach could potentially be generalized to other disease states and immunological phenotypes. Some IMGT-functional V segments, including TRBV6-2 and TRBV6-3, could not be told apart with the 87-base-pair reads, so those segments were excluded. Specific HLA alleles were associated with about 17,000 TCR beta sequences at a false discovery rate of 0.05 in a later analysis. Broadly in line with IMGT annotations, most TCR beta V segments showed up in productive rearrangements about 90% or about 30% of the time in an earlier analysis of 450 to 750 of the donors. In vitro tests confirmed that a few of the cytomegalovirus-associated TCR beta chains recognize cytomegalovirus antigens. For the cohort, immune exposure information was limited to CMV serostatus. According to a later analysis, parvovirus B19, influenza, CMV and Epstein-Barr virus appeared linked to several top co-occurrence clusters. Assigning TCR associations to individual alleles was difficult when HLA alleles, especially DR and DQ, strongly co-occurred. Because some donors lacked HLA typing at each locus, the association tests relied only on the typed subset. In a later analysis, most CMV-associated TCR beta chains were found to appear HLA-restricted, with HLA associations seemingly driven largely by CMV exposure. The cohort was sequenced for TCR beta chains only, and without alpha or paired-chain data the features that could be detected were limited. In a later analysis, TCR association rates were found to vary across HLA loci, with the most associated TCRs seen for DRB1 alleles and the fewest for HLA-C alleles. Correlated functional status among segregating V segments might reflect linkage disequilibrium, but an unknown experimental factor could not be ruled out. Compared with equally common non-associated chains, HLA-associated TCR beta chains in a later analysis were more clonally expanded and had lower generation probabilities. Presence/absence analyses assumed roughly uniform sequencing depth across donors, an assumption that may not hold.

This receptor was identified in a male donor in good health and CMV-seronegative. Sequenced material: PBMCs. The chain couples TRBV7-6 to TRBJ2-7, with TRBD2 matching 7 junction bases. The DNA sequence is TGTGCCAGCAGCGCAGAAACTAGCGAGTCTTACGAGCAGTACTTC. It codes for CASSAETSESYEQYF.